This entry describes one T cell receptor beta chain. Its target is not known. The data were taken from a study of OX40 agonist ivuxolimab in advanced cancers. Study overall: Clinicians treated patients with ivuxolimab, an agonistic anti-OX40 (CD134) antibody.

TCRdb keeps only in-frame clones here, not all; method: immunoSEQ multiplex PCR. The repertoire has tens of thousands of clones, about 91% of them found once; the top ten carry about 0.2%. This CDR3 comprises 16 residues. After removal of 4 bases from V and 0 bases from J, the junction contained 9 bases not matched to a gene. Germline values: CDR1 SGHRS, CDR2 YFSETQ. Study-wide points: CD8+ T cells (on average) carried more expanded clones than CD4+ T cells.

On cycle 4 day 1 and cycle 7 day 1, as well as at baseline, blood was sampled. This sample comprised CD4+ or CD8+ T cells sorted from blood, obtained in a trial of the OX40 agonist ivuxolimab. The chain joins TRBV5-1 to TRBJ1-1; 7 bases align to TRBD1. This receptor was taken from an adult with an advanced solid tumor such as melanoma, head and neck, liver or kidney cancer. The CDR3: CASSRGQAVLNTEAFF. In DNA form, the CDR3 reads TGCGCCAGCAGCCGCGGACAGGCGGTGTTGAACACTGAAGCTTTCTTT.